This TCR beta chain was recovered during a study of beta chain features in type 1 diabetes. Study background: Roughly 110,000,000 sorted cells were examined across all samples.

The CDR3 consists of 13 residues. V was clipped by 6 bases and J by 0 bases, with 10 bases between them. CDR1 is SGDLS, CDR2 YYNGEE, per germline. Study-level points and caveats: Type 1 diabetes patients showed fewer insertions and more deletions at VDJ junctions.

What was sequenced were expressed TCRB transcripts, since all of the isolated RNA had been reverse transcribed. This table comes from immunoSEQ multiplex PCR, and its TCRdb copy is limited to in-frame clones, with some not included. The table shows 150,000 to 180,000 clones, with more than 9.5% occurring only once. This clone appeared a few times. The target antigen is unknown. The V and J genes are TRBV9 and TRBJ2-7; D remains unclear. The specimen sequenced was central memory CD4+ T cells from blood. This clonotype was sampled from a young man in good health. The CDR3, as DNA: TGTGCCAGCAAGAGAGGTACCTCCTACGAGCAGTACTTC. It specifies CASKRGTSYEQYF.